These 24 T cell receptor beta chains were all obtained from the same sample, sequenced in a study of cytomegalovirus exposure and HLA in healthy donors. PCR involved 60 Vbeta and 13 Jbeta primers. The table came from immunoSEQ multiplex PCR; TCRdb's copy has only in-frame clones and leaves some out. The sample carries 55,000 to 80,000 clones, 60% to 80% recorded once. Material: PBMCs. These receptors all stem from a man in his fifties or sixties in good health and CMV-seropositive.

This clone was counted between two and nine times. The chain is built from TRBV11-2 and TRBJ2-5, with 9 bases matching TRBD2. CDR3 size: 16 residues. CDR1 SGHAT and CDR2 FQNNGV come from the germline V gene. Losses at the gene ends were 7 bases for V and 5 bases for J; bases not matched to a gene: 14. CDR3 in DNA: TGTGCCAGCACCCTGAGGGGCGGGGGGGGCGAGGAGACCCAGTACTTC. This translates into CASTLRGGGGEETQYF.

The V call is TRBV10-2, the J call TRBJ2-3, with 14 bases fitting TRBD2. This CDR3 comprises 20 residues. V shed 6 bases, J shed 2 bases, and the junction held 16 bases outside the gene matches. CDR1 is WSHSY and CDR2 is SAAADI in the germline V gene. CDR3 in DNA: TGCGCCAGCAGGCTCCACGGGACTAGCGGGAGTGGGGTGGCCACAGATACGCAGTATTTT. Its protein product is CASRLHGTSGSGVATDTQYF.

The genes are TRBV28 and TRBJ1-2; 8 bases are shared with TRBD1. The J segment lost 4 bases and the V segment lost 5 bases, leaving 3 bases of the junction unmatched. Germline V gene lookup returns CDR1 MDHEN and CDR2 SYDVKM. The CDR3 has 13 residues. CDR3 region: CASSTGQGYGYTF. CDR3 nucleotide sequence: TGTGCCAGCAGTACAGGACAGGGCTATGGCTACACCTTC.

The chain recombines TRBV29-1 with TRBJ2-1; D gene ambiguous. The ends were cut back, 4 bases at V and 5 bases at J, with 15 bases in the middle. This CDR3 is 14 amino acids long. Germline CDR1 is SQVTM and CDR2 is ANQGSEA. Written as DNA, the CDR3 is TGCAGCGTTGCCCTGCCGCCCCGGGACAATGAGCAGTTCTTC. This translates into CSVALPPRDNEQFF.

This clone turned up a few times. The genes are TRBV5-1 and TRBJ2-7, with D perhaps matching TRBD2 (6 bases). This CDR3 spans 14 amino acids. From germline, CDR1 is SGHRS and CDR2 YFSETQ. Deletions cut 3 bases from V and 6 bases from J, with 16 bases between. The CDR3 DNA is TGCGCCAGCAGCTCGGGGGTGCAGGGCTCCGAGCAGTACTTC. Encoded protein: CASSSGVQGSEQYF.

The V call is TRBV5-1, the J call TRBJ2-3, with D unclear. V shed 0 bases and J shed 5 bases, with 4 bases lying between them. The CDR3 runs to 12 residues. CDR1 and CDR2 (germline): SGHRS, YFSETQ. The CDR3 is CASSLDLDTQYF. As DNA, the CDR3 is TGCGCCAGCAGCTTGGATCTAGATACGCAGTATTTT.

The chain uses TRBV6-5 and TRBJ2-1, with TRBD2 as a possible D gene (6 bases). This CDR3 is 14 amino acids long. The germline V gene encodes CDR1 MNHEY and CDR2 SVGAGI. With 5 bases removed from V and 0 bases from J, the gap between germline ends came to 8 bases. The CDR3 region is CASSGDFSYNEQFF. The DNA of the CDR3 is TGTGCCAGCAGTGGGGACTTCTCCTACAATGAGCAGTTCTTC.

The chain employs TRBV5-6 and TRBJ1-3; D remains ambiguous. This CDR3 comprises 16 residues. V was trimmed by 4 bases and J by 0 bases, leaving 14 bases between them. Germline values: CDR1 SGHDT, CDR2 YYEEEE. DNA for the CDR3: TGTGCCAGCAGCCCGTCGCCTCGGGTCTCTGGAAACACCATATATTTT. Its protein is CASSPSPRVSGNTIYF. Based on the CDR3 plus reference TRBV5-6 and TRBJ1-3, the full variable domain is DAGVTQSPTHLIKTRGQQVTLRCSPKSGHDTVSWYQQALGQGPQFIFQYYEEEERQRGNFPDRFSGHQFPNYSSELNVNALLLGDSALYLCASSPSPRVSGNTIYFGEGSWLTVV.

CDR3 nucleotides: TGTGCCAGCAGCTTAGATCGTTACGAGCAGTACTTC. This codes for CASSLDRYEQYF. V is TRBV11-3 and J is TRBJ2-7; D gene unclear. Between the trimmed V and J ends, which lost 0 bases and 4 bases, there was a span of 4 bases. Looked up from germline, CDR1 is SGHNT and CDR2 is YENEEA. There are 12 residues in the CDR3.

The table lists this clone with a few counts. The chain links TRBV18 to TRBJ2-7, with D tentatively TRBD2 (5 bases). The germline CDR1 and CDR2 sequences are KGHSH and LQKENI. This CDR3 comprises 14 residues. V lost 2 bases and J 1 base, leaving 9 bases between the germline ends. The DNA of the CDR3 is TGTGCCAGCTCACCAAAGCGGACTTCCTACGAGCAGTACTTC. Amino acids: CASSPKRTSYEQYF.

J is TRBJ2-1 and V is TRBV5-1, with D perhaps TRBD2 (6 bases). V was clipped by 1 base and J by 3 bases, with 14 bases between them. The CDR3 sequence is 16 residues long. The germline gives CDR1 SGHRS, CDR2 YFSETQ. The CDR3 sequence is CASSLQPGVGYNEQFF. The CDR3 bases are TGCGCCAGCAGCTTGCAGCCGGGAGTTGGCTACAATGAGCAGTTCTTC.

This chain connects TRBV6-1 to TRBJ2-3, with a tentative D call TRBD1 (6 bases). The CDR3 runs to 15 residues. CDR1 and CDR2 from the germline V gene are MNHNS and SASEGT. The V and J ends lost 4 bases and 2 bases respectively, with 13 bases between them. The CDR3 is CASSAQGTFTDTQYF. The CDR3, as DNA: TGTGCCAGCAGTGCTCAGGGGACCTTCACAGATACGCAGTATTTT.

V gene TRBV5-1 combines with J gene TRBJ1-1; D is uncertain. Germline CDR1 reads SGHRS; CDR2 reads YFSETQ. The length of the CDR3 is 13 residues. V gave up 0 bases and J gave up 0 bases, with 3 bases separating them. The CDR3 loop is CASSLALNTEAFF. In nucleotides, the CDR3 is TGCGCCAGCAGCTTGGCTCTGAACACTGAAGCTTTCTTT.

The chain links TRBV7-9 to TRBJ1-2; weak D call: TRBD1 (5 bases). Germline V gene data show CDR1 as SEHNR and CDR2 as FQNEAQ (reference sequence). V was trimmed by 5 bases and J by 4 bases, leaving 11 bases between them. The length of the CDR3 is 13 residues. Here the CDR3 DNA reads TGTGCCAGCAGCGTACAGGATTTCTATGGCTACACCTTC. Translating gives CASSVQDFYGYTF.

Worth noting for this clone: A junction boundary mismatches the germline segment, possibly from a read error. Other DNA variants within this sample encode the same CDR3. V usage is TRBV5-1 and J usage is TRBJ2-2, with 7 nucleotides matching TRBD2. The CDR3 is 16 residues long. Germline V gives CDR1 SGHRS, CDR2 YFSETQ. The CDR3 sequence is CASSGGGSANTGELFF. Written as DNA, the CDR3 is TGCGCCAGCAGCGGGGGGGGGTCCGCGAACACCGGAGAGCTGTTTTTT.

CDR3 residues: CASSLKGQGFLNEKLFF. DNA for the CDR3: TGTGCCAGCAGCTTGAAGGGACAGGGATTCCTTAATGAAAAACTGTTTTTT. The chain links TRBV5-4 to TRBJ1-4, with TRBD1 matching 9 bases. Trimming removed 1 base from V and 4 bases from J; junction bases left unmatched: 8. The CDR3 spans 17 residues. From germline, CDR1 is SGHNT and CDR2 YYREEE (reference sequence).

The chain uses TRBV7-9 and TRBJ2-1; possibly TRBD1 for D (6 bases). V lost 1 base, J lost 9 bases, and 7 bases lay in between. The germline CDR1 and CDR2 sequences are SEHNR and FQNEAQ (reference sequence). This CDR3 region has 12 residues. CDR3 protein: CASSLGGLEQFF. In DNA, the CDR3 is TGTGCCAGCAGCTTAGGGGGGCTTGAGCAGTTCTTC.

The chain combines TRBV5-4 with TRBJ2-7; 12 bases match TRBD2. CDR1 SGHNT and CDR2 YYREEE come from the germline V gene (reference sequence). The CDR3 is made up of 16 amino acids. With V trimmed by 3 bases and J by 3 bases, 7 bases remained unmatched. The CDR3 loop reads CASSSGGLAGLYEQYF. CDR3 DNA: TGTGCCAGCAGCTCCGGAGGACTAGCGGGACTCTACGAGCAGTACTTC.

The chain links TRBV5-4 to TRBJ2-1; TRBD1 matches 11 bases. J was trimmed by 7 bases and V by 4 bases; bases with no gene match: 7. Germline CDR1 is SGHNT and CDR2 is YYREEE (reference sequence). The CDR3 loop spans 15 amino acids. This CDR3 is CASSRGQGARNEQFF. The CDR3 bases are TGTGCCAGCAGCAGAGGACAGGGGGCGCGGAATGAGCAGTTCTTC.

The genes are TRBV11-2 and TRBJ1-1; 9 nucleotides match TRBD1. Germline CDR1 SGHAT, CDR2 FQNNGV. After removal of 8 bases from V and 0 bases from J, the junction contained 4 bases not matched to a gene. The CDR3 spans 14 residues. The CDR3 sequence: CASGDRGMNTEAFF. The CDR3 DNA is TGTGCCAGCGGAGACAGGGGGATGAACACTGAAGCTTTCTTT.

Only a few counts were recorded for this clone. This chain connects TRBV20-1 to TRBJ1-2; no firm D call. Looked up from germline, CDR1 is DFQATT and CDR2 is SNEGSKA (reference sequence). Trimming took 4 bases from V and 2 from J, leaving 2 bases between them. The CDR3 consists of 10 residues. The CDR3 here is CSATNYGYTF. DNA of the CDR3: TGCAGTGCTACGAACTATGGCTACACCTTC.

The rearrangement links TRBV19 to TRBJ2-7; the D is unclear. The V end was cut by 3 bases, the J end by 2 bases, with 8 bases between. The CDR3 is 13 residues long. The germline gives CDR1 LNHDA, CDR2 SQIVND (reference sequence). CDR3 in amino acids: CASSIKATYEQYF. The CDR3 coding sequence is TGTGCCAGTAGTATCAAAGCGACCTACGAGCAGTACTTC.

This clone was seen a handful of times. The chain combines TRBV5-8 with TRBJ1-2, with D maybe TRBD1 (5 bases). The CDR3 has 13 residues. Germline V lookup: CDR1 SGHTS, CDR2 YDEGEE. Trimming shortened V by 2 bases and J by 4 bases, and 9 bases separated the two germline ends. The CDR3: CASSFSGGYGYTF. In DNA, the CDR3 is TGTGCCAGCAGCTTTTCGGGGGGCTATGGCTACACCTTC.

The chain recombines TRBV6-5 with TRBJ2-7; weak D call: TRBD2 (7 bases). CDR3 length: 14 amino acids. The V and J ends lost 6 bases and 4 bases respectively, with 16 bases between them. CDR1 and CDR2 (germline): MNHEY, SVGAGI. CDR3 sequence: CASRTARGGYEQYF. The CDR3 DNA is TGTGCCAGCAGGACGGCCAGGGGAGGGTACGAGCAGTACTTC.